These 12 T cell receptor beta chains came from one sample sequenced in a study of T-cell memory formation after mild COVID-19. TCRdb analysed the 5' RACE reads with MiXCR anew, one entry per CDR3 protein. This table holds tens of thousands of distinct CDR3 sequences, under 25% found once. Sample: PBMCs or a T cell subset sorted from them (not recorded which). These TCRs come from an adult who had mild COVID-19 (a few samples of this study predate the infection). Cell type and time point are not known.

This clonotype was found many times. The chain combines TRBV12-3 or TRBV12-4 with TRBJ2-7, with 9 bases aligning to TRBD1. V was pared by 5 bases and J by 1 base, with 3 bases of the junction left unmatched. This CDR3 is built from 14 residues. The CDR3 DNA is TGTGCCAGCAGTACAGGGGGCTTATCCTACGAGCAGTACTTC. This translates into CASSTGGLSYEQYF.

This clonotype was counted at least ten times. CDR3 bases: TGTGCCATCAAGGGAGACAAGGGGAGAAGTGAAAAACTGTTTTTT. Residues: CAIKGDKGRSEKLFF. This chain uses TRBV10-3 with TRBJ1-4; D is possibly TRBD1 (5 bases). With 7 bases removed from V and 7 bases from J, the gap between germline ends came to 19 bases. The CDR3 covers 15 residues. Germline V lookup: CDR1 ENHRY, CDR2 SYGVKD.

This chain links TRBV4-1 with TRBJ1-1; D possibly corresponds to TRBD1 (6 bases). Germline-derived CDR1 and CDR2 are MGHRA and YSYEKL. This CDR3 spans 17 amino acids. Trimming left V 0 bases short and J 4 bases short, with 18 bases between. The CDR3 region has the DNA TGCGCCAGCAGCCAAGAAGGGGGACGGAGGGGGGTCACTGAAGCTTTCTTT. The encoded protein is CASSQEGGRRGVTEAFF.

This clonotype occurred many times. The chain uses TRBV7-2 and TRBJ1-4, with D hard to call. V lost 5 bases and J lost 3, with 13 bases in between. Germline CDR1 and CDR2: SGHTA and FQGNSA. The length of the CDR3 is 15 residues. This chain's CDR3 is CASSPEGLANEKLFF. The CDR3 DNA reads TGTGCCAGCAGCCCGGAAGGGCTGGCTAATGAAAAACTGTTTTTT.

This clonotype was observed at least ten times. CDR3 sequence (DNA): TGCGCCAGCAGCTTGGCTGGATCCACAGATACGCAGTATTTT. Its protein product is CASSLAGSTDTQYF. The V gene is TRBV5-1, the J gene TRBJ2-3; D unresolved. This CDR3 region has 14 residues. Trimming took 0 bases from V and 2 from J, leaving 7 bases between them. Germline V CDR1 and CDR2: SGHRS, YFSETQ.

The table lists this clonotype with many counts. Here the CDR3 reads CASSPKGSSYEQYF. CDR3 in DNA: TGTGCCAGCAGCCCCAAGGGGTCCTCCTACGAGCAGTACTTC. The chain links TRBV7-9 to TRBJ2-7; a possible D gene is TRBD1 (5 bases). V gave up 5 bases and J gave up 0 bases, with 11 bases separating them. The length of the CDR3 is 14 residues. Looked up from germline, CDR1 is SEHNR and CDR2 is FQNEAQ (reference sequence).

This clonotype occurred many times. The gene calls are TRBV14 and TRBJ2-3; no reliable D call. In germline, CDR1 is SGHDN, CDR2 FVKESK. The CDR3 is 13 residues long. Between the trimmed V and J ends, which lost 2 bases and 5 bases, there was a span of 8 bases. The CDR3: CASSQRERDTQYF. The CDR3 DNA sequence: TGTGCCAGCAGCCAAAGAGAGCGAGATACGCAGTATTTT.

This clonotype was seen only a few times. The chain has TRBV27 and TRBJ2-5; TRBD1 agrees at 12 bases. Germline V gives CDR1 MNHEY, CDR2 SMNVEV (reference sequence). V was clipped by 6 bases and J by 4 bases; unmatched bases: 6. There are 15 residues in the CDR3. The CDR3 loop reads CASRAGQGARETQYF. The CDR3 nucleotides are TGTGCCAGCAGGGCGGGACAGGGGGCGCGAGAGACCCAGTACTTC.

Many counts were recorded for this clonotype. The chain uses TRBV5-1 and TRBJ2-1; weak D call: TRBD2 (5 bases). The CDR3 consists of 15 residues. The V gene's germline CDR1 is SGHRS and CDR2 YFSETQ. Trimming shortened V by 2 bases and J by 2 bases, and 11 bases separated the two germline ends. Here the CDR3 DNA reads TGCGCCAGCAGCTTCGCGGGTGTTGCCTACAATGAGCAGTTCTTC. Protein: CASSFAGVAYNEQFF.

This clonotype was seen repeatedly, ten times or more. V usage is TRBV5-5 and J usage is TRBJ1-2; D is ambiguous. V was pared by 0 bases and J by 2 bases, with 17 bases between. CDR3 size: 17 residues. Per the germline V gene, CDR1 is SGHKS and CDR2 is YYEKEE (reference sequence). The CDR3 nucleotides are TGTGCCAGCAGCTTGGTGGTATCGACCGCCTCGAACTATGGCTACACCTTC. Its protein is CASSLVVSTASNYGYTF.

This clonotype was detected many times. The CDR3, as DNA: TGTGCCAGCAGCTTAGTCACCGGGTCGATAAGGAACTATGGCTACACCTTC. This sequence encodes CASSLVTGSIRNYGYTF. V and J are TRBV7-9 and TRBJ1-2; D gene uncertain. The CDR3 consists of 17 residues. Trimming removed 1 base from V and 2 bases from J, with 17 bases in between. Germline CDR1 reads SEHNR; CDR2 reads FQNEAQ (reference sequence).

This rearrangement joins TRBV12-3 or TRBV12-4 to TRBJ2-4; no firm D call. The CDR3 totals 11 residues. The V end was cut by 5 bases, the J end by 4 bases, with 3 bases between. CDR3 in amino acids: CASSMKNIQYF. For the CDR3, the DNA is TGTGCCAGCAGTATGAAAAACATTCAGTACTTC.